This TCR beta chain was sequenced during a study of OX40 agonist ivuxolimab in advanced cancers. Details on this clone: Its specificity is not known.

Profiling relied on immunoSEQ multiplex PCR, and the TCRdb table lists in-frame clones only, not all of them. The top ten clones hold approximately 2.4% of a sample with about 100,000 clones, 94% of them seen once. General study findings and limits: At 0.1 to 3.0 mg/kg, CD4+ and CD8+ blood T cells expanded clonally by week 6. There were also nonresponders showing low normalized T-cell clonal expansion.

Germline V gene data show CDR1 as SGHVS and CDR2 as FQNEAQ. The length of the CDR3 is 17 residues. The ends were cut back, 4 bases at V and 3 bases at J, with 19 bases in the middle. V and J are TRBV7-8 and TRBJ1-5; D gene ambiguous. This material consisted of CD4+ or CD8+ T cells sorted from blood, taken in a trial of the OX40 agonist ivuxolimab. The TCR was taken from an adult with an advanced solid tumor such as melanoma, head and neck, liver or kidney cancer. CDR3 bases: TGTGCCAGCAGCTCATTGGTCCACGGGAACCTCAATCAGCCCCAGCATTTT. This encodes CASSSLVHGNLNQPQHF.